This T cell receptor beta chain was identified in a study of control samples from healthy donors and cancer patients. Generated by immunoSEQ multiplex PCR, the TCRdb table keeps only in-frame clones and is missing some. The sample includes some 170,000 clones, nearly 96% seen only once; the top ten take 1%. This clone came up once. Sequencing was done on a sample of blood. The receptor was isolated from a woman younger than 45 in good health.

CDR3 region: CASSDWTGNPYNSPLHF. The CDR3 region has the DNA TGTGCCAGCAGTGACTGGACAGGGAACCCCTATAATTCACCCCTCCACTTT. V usage is TRBV2 and J usage is TRBJ1-6; 8 positions agree with TRBD1. Trimming at V came to 3 bases and at J to 2 bases, leaving 6 bases not matched to a gene. The CDR3 loop spans 17 amino acids. CDR1 and CDR2 (germline): SNHLY, FYNNEI. Full variable domain (remainder filled in from reference TRBV2 and TRBJ1-6): EPEVTQTPSHQVTQMGQEVILRCVPISNHLYFYWYRQILGQKVEFLVSFYNNEISEKSEIFDDQFSVERPDGSNFTLKIRSTKLEDSAMYFCASSDWTGNPYNSPLHFGNGTRLTVT.